This TCR beta chain was found in a study of T-cell memory formation after mild COVID-19. Points from the study as a whole: Mainly CM and EM harbored the contracting CD4+ clones; mainly EMRA harbored the CD8+ ones.

From germline, CDR1 is MNHEY and CDR2 SVGAGI. Trimming cost V 6 bases and J 4 bases, with 12 bases left between them. The CDR3 is 13 residues long. This clonotype was seen a handful of times. The target antigen is unknown. TCRdb re-called the 5' RACE reads with MiXCR, one entry per CDR3 protein. The repertoire holds more than 110,000 distinct CDR3 sequences, with less than 25% as singletons. The chain links TRBV6-5 to TRBJ1-2; possibly TRBD1 for D (5 bases). This sequence originates from an adult woman who had mild COVID-19 (a few samples of this study predate the infection). Cell type and time point are not known. The source material was PBMCs or a T cell subset sorted from them (not recorded which). CDR3 protein: CASSAGTPYGYTF. The CDR3 coding sequence is TGTGCCAGCAGCGCCGGGACTCCCTATGGCTACACCTTC.